This TCR beta chain was captured in a study of T cell repertoires in cytomegalovirus infection. This clonotype has a count of ten or more. The V gene lost 3 bases and the J gene lost 7 bases, with 10 bases spanning the gap. This CDR3 spans 13 amino acids. TCRdb reprocessed the reads with MiXCR, giving one entry per CDR3 protein. The sample yields fewer than 400,000 distinct CDR3 sequences, about a sixth seen once. Specimen: PBMCs. The clonotype originates from a human donor in good health (CMV status not recorded). Some clones in this sample may be carry-over from other donors' samples. The V gene is TRBV12-3 or TRBV12-4, the J gene TRBJ1-5, with D tentatively TRBD1 (6 bases). For the CDR3, the DNA is TGTGCCAGCAGTTTGGGGGCTCGACAGCCCCAGCATTTT. It specifies CASSLGARQPQHF.